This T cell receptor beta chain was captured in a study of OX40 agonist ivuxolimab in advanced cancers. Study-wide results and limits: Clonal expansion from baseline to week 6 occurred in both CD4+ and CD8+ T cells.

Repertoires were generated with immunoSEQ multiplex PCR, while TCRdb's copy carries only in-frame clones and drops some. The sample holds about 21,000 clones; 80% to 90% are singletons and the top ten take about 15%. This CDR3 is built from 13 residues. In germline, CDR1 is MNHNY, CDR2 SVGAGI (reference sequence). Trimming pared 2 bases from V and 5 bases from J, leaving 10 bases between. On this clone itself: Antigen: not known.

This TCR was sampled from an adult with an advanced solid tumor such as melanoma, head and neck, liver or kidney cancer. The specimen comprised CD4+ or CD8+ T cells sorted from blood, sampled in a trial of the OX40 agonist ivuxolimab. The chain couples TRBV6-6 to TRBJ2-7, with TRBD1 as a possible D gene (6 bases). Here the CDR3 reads CASSYGGWDEQYF. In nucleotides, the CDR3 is TGTGCCAGCAGTTACGGGGGCTGGGACGAGCAGTACTTC.